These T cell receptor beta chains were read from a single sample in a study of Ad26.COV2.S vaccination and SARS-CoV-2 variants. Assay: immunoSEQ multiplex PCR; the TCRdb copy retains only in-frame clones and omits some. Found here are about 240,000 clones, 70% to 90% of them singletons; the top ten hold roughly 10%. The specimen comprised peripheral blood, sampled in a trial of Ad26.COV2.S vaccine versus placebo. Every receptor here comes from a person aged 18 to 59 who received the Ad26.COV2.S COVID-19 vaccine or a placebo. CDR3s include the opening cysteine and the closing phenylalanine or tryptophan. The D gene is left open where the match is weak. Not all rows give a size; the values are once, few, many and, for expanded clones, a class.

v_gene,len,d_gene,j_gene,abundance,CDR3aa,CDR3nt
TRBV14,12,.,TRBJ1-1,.,CASSQDRGPAFF,TGTGCCAGCAGCCAAGATCGAGGGCCCGCCTTCTTT
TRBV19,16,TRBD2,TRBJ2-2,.,CASRTSAGVTTGELFF,TGTGCCAGTAGGACCTCAGCGGGGGTCACCACCGGGGAGCTGTTTTTT
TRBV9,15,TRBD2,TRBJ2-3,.,CASSVSGVGTDTQYF,TGTGCCAGCAGCGTGAGCGGGGTGGGCACAGATACGCAGTATTTT
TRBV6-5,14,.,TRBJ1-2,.,CASRFLKPNYGYTF,TGTGCCAGCAGGTTTCTGAAACCTAACTATGGCTACACCTTC
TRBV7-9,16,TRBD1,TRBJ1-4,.,CASSLGLGQGDEKLFF,TGTGCCAGCAGCTTAGGCCTGGGACAGGGTGATGAAAAACTGTTTTTT
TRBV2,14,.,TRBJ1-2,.,CASSDLNQLHGYTF,TGTGCCAGCAGTGATCTTAACCAGCTACATGGCTACACCTTC
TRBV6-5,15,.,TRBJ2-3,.,CASSYRAGGTDTQYF,TGTGCCAGCAGTTACCGAGCTGGAGGAACAGATACGCAGTATTTT
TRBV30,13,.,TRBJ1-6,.,CAWRTPGVSPLHF,TGTGCCTGGAGAACTCCAGGGGTTTCACCCCTCCACTTT
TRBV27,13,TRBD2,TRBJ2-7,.,CASSQSGGEEQYF,TGTGCCAGCAGCCAAAGCGGGGGGGAGGAGCAGTACTTC
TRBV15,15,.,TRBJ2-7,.,CATSRDVGSWYEQYF,TGTGCCACCAGCAGAGATGTAGGGAGTTGGTACGAGCAGTACTTC
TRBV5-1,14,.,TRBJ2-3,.,CASSLGQSTDTQYF,TGCGCCAGCAGCTTGGGACAGTCCACAGATACGCAGTATTTT
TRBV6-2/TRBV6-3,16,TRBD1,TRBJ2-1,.,CASSYRRGQGANEQFF,TGTGCCAGCAGTTACCGGAGAGGACAGGGGGCGAATGAGCAGTTCTTC
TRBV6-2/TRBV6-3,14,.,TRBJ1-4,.,CASSMRVADEKLFF,TGTGCCAGCAGTATGAGGGTGGCGGATGAAAAACTGTTTTTT
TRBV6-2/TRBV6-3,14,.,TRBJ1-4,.,CASSYCQGGCELFF,TGTGCCAGCAGTTACTGCCAGGGCGGTTGTGAACTGTTTTTT
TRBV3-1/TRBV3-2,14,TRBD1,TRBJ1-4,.,CASSPGTGGEKLFF,TGTGCCAGCAGCCCCGGGACAGGGGGTGAAAAACTGTTTTTT
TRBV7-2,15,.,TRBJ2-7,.,CASSLASGSSYEQYF,TGTGCCAGCAGCTTAGCCTCAGGGAGCTCCTACGAGCAGTACTTC
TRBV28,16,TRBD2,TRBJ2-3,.,CASSPSSGRAEDTQYF,TGTGCCAGCAGTCCCTCGAGCGGGAGGGCCGAAGATACGCAGTATTTT
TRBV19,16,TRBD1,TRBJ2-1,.,CASSTQGAISYNEQFF,TGTGCCAGTAGTACGCAGGGGGCTATCAGCTACAATGAGCAGTTCTTC
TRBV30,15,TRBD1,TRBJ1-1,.,CAWSVLDRGNTEAFF,TGTGCCTGGAGTGTACTGGACAGGGGGAACACTGAAGCTTTCTTT
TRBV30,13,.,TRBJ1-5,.,CAWSIRADQPQHF,TGTGCCTGGAGTATTAGGGCGGATCAGCCCCAGCATTTT
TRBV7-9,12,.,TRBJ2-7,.,CASSLVGQQQYF,TGTGCCAGCAGCTTAGTGGGTCAGCAGCAGTACTTC
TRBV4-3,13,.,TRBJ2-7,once,CASSQARYYEQYF,TGCGCCAGCAGCCAGGCCAGGTACTACGAGCAGTACTTC
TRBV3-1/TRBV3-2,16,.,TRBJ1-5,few,CASSQDLVGSNQPQHF,TGTGCCAGCAGCCAAGATCTTGTGGGTAGCAATCAGCCCCAGCATTTT
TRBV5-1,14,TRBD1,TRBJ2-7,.,CASSNRTGLNEQYF,TGCGCCAGCAGCAACCGGACAGGGCTAAACGAGCAGTACTTC
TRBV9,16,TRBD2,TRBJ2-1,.,CASSDETSGIGNEQFF,TGTGCCAGCAGCGACGAAACTAGCGGGATCGGCAATGAGCAGTTCTTC
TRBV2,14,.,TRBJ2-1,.,CASRFTGPYNEQFF,TGTGCCAGCAGGTTCACCGGGCCGTACAATGAGCAGTTCTTC
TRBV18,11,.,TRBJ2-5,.,CASSLRLRVNF,TGTGCCAGCTCACTACGATTGCGGGTGAACTTC
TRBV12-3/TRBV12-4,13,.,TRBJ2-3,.,CASSLDRGDTQYF,TGTGCCAGCAGTTTAGACCGGGGAGATACGCAGTATTTT
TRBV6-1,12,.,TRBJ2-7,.,CASSPGLLEQYF,TGTGCCAGCAGCCCCGGGCTGTTGGAGCAGTACTTC
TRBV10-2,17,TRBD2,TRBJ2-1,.,CASSEEVAGFTYNEQFF,TGCGCCAGCAGTGAGGAGGTAGCGGGATTTACCTACAATGAGCAGTTCTTC
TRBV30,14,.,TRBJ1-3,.,CAWSGGGFGNTIYF,TGTGCCTGGAGTGGGGGAGGATTCGGAAACACCATATATTTT
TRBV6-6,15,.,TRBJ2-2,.,CASIKDIGNTGELFF,TGTGCCAGCATTAAAGACATTGGCAACACCGGGGAGCTGTTTTTT
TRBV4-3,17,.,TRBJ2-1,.,CASSQGGGGLGYNEQFF,TGCGCCAGCAGCCAAGGGGGAGGAGGGCTAGGCTACAATGAGCAGTTCTTC
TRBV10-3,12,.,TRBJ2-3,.,CAIKASTDTQYF,TGTGCCATCAAGGCTAGCACAGATACGCAGTATTTT
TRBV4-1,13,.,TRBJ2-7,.,CASSQDFFYEQYF,TGCGCCAGCAGCCAAGATTTTTTCTACGAGCAGTACTTC
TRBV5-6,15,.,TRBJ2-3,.,CASGRVRRSTDTQYF,TGTGCCAGCGGGAGAGTACGCCGTAGCACAGATACGCAGTATTTT
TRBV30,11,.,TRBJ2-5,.,CAWGGAETQYF,TGTGCCTGGGGGGGGGCGGAGACCCAGTACTTC
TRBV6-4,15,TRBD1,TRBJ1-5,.,CASSVDGQGGQPQHF,TGTGCCAGCAGTGTTGACGGACAGGGGGGTCAGCCCCAGCATTTT
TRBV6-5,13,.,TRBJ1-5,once,CASRMTVNQPQHF,TGTGCCAGCAGGATGACAGTAAATCAGCCCCAGCATTTT
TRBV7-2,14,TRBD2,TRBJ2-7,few,CASSLTSGSYEQYF,TGTGCCAGCAGCCTTACTAGCGGGAGTTACGAGCAGTACTTC
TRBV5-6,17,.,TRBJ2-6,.,CASSLGRSSSGANVLTF,TGTGCCAGCAGCCTGGGACGGAGTAGCTCTGGGGCCAACGTCCTGACTTTC
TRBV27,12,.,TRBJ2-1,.,CASSRGPLEQFF,TGTGCCAGCAGTAGAGGGCCCCTAGAGCAGTTCTTC
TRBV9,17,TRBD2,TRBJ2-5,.,CASSPPIREGLFGTQYF,TGTGCCAGCAGCCCCCCGATCCGGGAGGGCCTTTTCGGGACCCAGTACTTC
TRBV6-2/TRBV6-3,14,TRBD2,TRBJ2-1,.,CASSLAGDYNEQFF,TGTGCCAGCAGTCTAGCGGGAGACTACAATGAGCAGTTCTTC
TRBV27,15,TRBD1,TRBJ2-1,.,CASNSRRDRHNEQFF,TGTGCCAGCAACTCCCGTAGGGACAGGCACAATGAGCAGTTCTTC
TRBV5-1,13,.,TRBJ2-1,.,CASSPYLSGEQFF,TGCGCCAGCAGCCCCTACCTTTCGGGTGAGCAGTTCTTC
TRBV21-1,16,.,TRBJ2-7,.,CASSKDEGARGYEQYF,TGTGCCAGCAGCAAAGACGAGGGGGCGAGAGGATACGAGCAGTACTTC
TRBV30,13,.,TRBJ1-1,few,CAWTLGWNTEAFF,TGTGCCTGGACCCTAGGGTGGAACACTGAAGCTTTCTTT
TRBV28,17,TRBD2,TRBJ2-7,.,CASSFGLAGDPRGEQYF,TGTGCCAGCAGTTTTGGGCTAGCGGGAGACCCCCGAGGGGAGCAGTACTTC
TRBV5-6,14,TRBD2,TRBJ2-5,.,CASRRLAGGETQYF,TGTGCCAGCAGGCGACTAGCGGGAGGGGAGACCCAGTACTTC
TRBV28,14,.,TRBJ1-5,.,CASSTQGHNQPQHF,TGTGCCAGCAGTACACAGGGCCACAATCAGCCCCAGCATTTT
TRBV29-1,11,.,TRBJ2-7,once,CSVEDSYEQYF,TGCAGCGTTGAAGACAGCTACGAGCAGTACTTC
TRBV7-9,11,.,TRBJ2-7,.,CASSLTYEQYF,TGTGCCAGCAGCTTAACCTACGAGCAGTACTTC
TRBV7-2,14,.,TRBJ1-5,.,CASSLRWGNQPQHF,TGTGCCAGCAGCCTCCGTTGGGGGAATCAGCCCCAGCATTTT
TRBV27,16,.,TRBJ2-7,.,CASKPSPITKAYEQYF,TGTGCCAGCAAACCCTCCCCTATCACTAAAGCCTACGAGCAGTACTTC
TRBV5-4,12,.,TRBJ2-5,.,CASSSFGGTQYF,TGTGCCAGCAGCTCCTTTGGTGGGACCCAGTACTTC